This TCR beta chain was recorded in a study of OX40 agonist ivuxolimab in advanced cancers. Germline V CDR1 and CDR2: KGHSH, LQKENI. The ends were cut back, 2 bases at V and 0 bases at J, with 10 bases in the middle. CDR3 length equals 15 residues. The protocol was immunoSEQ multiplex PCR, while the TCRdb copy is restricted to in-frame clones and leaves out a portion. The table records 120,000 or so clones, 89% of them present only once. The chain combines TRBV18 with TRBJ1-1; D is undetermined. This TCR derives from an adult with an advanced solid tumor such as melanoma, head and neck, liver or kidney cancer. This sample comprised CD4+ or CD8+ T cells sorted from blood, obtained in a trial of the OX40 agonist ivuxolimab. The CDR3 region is CASSPKVPLNTEAFF. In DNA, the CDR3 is TGTGCCAGCTCACCAAAGGTTCCCTTGAACACTGAAGCTTTCTTT.